The rows below give T cell receptor beta chains drawn from one sample of a study of response to subunit inactivated influenza vaccine. A single record per CDR3 protein comes from TCRdb applying MiXCR to the RT-PCR reads. The sample records more than 700,000 distinct CDR3 sequences, 21% being singletons. The specimen was PBMCs from blood, collected 5 days after vaccination. These receptors were collected from a man in his fifties who received an inactivated influenza vaccine. Both conserved end residues are part of each CDR3. The order of the fields is D gene, J gene, clone size, V gene, CDR3 DNA, CDR3 protein. D genes are given only for firm matches. Clone size is given for some rows only: seen once, a few or many times, or a class if the clone is expanded.

D gene: TRBD1
J gene: TRBJ1-2
clone size: few
V gene: TRBV20-1
CDR3 DNA: TGCAGTGCTAGAAAGGGGACAGGCTCTAACTATGGCTACACCTTC
CDR3 protein: CSARKGTGSNYGYTF

D gene: -
J gene: TRBJ1-6
clone size: once
V gene: TRBV2
CDR3 DNA: TGTGCCAGCAGGGACTCTTCACCCCTCCACTTT
CDR3 protein: CASRDSSPLHF

D gene: TRBD2
J gene: TRBJ2-5
clone size: few
V gene: TRBV20-1
CDR3 DNA: TGCAGTGCTAGAGCATCCTACGGGACTAGATGGTCAGAGACCCAGTACTTC
CDR3 protein: CSARASYGTRWSETQYF

D gene: -
J gene: TRBJ2-2
clone size: -
V gene: TRBV12-3/TRBV12-4
CDR3 DNA: TGTGCCAGCAGTTTGGGCACCGGGCCAGGGGAGCTGTTTTTT
CDR3 protein: CASSLGTGPGELFF

D gene: -
J gene: TRBJ2-1
clone size: many
V gene: TRBV7-2
CDR3 DNA: TGTGCCAGCAGGTCCAGCATAATGGGTGTCAATGAGCAGTTCTTC
CDR3 protein: CASRSSIMGVNEQFF

D gene: TRBD2
J gene: TRBJ2-1
clone size: -
V gene: TRBV29-1
CDR3 DNA: TGCAGCGGCAAAGGCGGGGGGCTTAATGAGCAGTTCTTC
CDR3 protein: CSGKGGGLNEQFF

D gene: -
J gene: TRBJ2-5
clone size: few
V gene: TRBV7-8
CDR3 DNA: TGTGCCAGCAGCTTAAATTCGGTCAGACAAGAGACCCAGTACTTC
CDR3 protein: CASSLNSVRQETQYF

D gene: -
J gene: TRBJ1-2
clone size: -
V gene: TRBV12-3/TRBV12-4
CDR3 DNA: TGTGCCAGCAGTTTACTTTTAAGGGCGTCTGGCTACACCTTC
CDR3 protein: CASSLLLRASGYTF

D gene: TRBD1
J gene: TRBJ1-4
clone size: few
V gene: TRBV10-3
CDR3 DNA: TGTGCCATCAGTGATAACAGGGGATCCGAAAAACTGTTTTTT
CDR3 protein: CAISDNRGSEKLFF

D gene: TRBD2
J gene: TRBJ2-1
clone size: -
V gene: TRBV29-1
CDR3 DNA: TGCAGCGCCGCCGCGGGAGTTTCCTACAATGAGCAGTTCTTC
CDR3 protein: CSAAAGVSYNEQFF

D gene: TRBD1
J gene: TRBJ2-7
clone size: once
V gene: TRBV30
CDR3 DNA: TGTGCCTGGGAACGGGACAGGGGCTACGAGCAGTACTTC
CDR3 protein: CAWERDRGYEQYF

D gene: -
J gene: TRBJ2-1
clone size: -
V gene: TRBV20-1
CDR3 DNA: TGCAGTGCTCTGAACCCTTTAGCGATTAATGAGCAGTTCTTC
CDR3 protein: CSALNPLAINEQFF

D gene: -
J gene: TRBJ2-1
clone size: few
V gene: TRBV6-2/TRBV6-3
CDR3 DNA: TGTGCCAGCAGTCCCAATTCCAATGAGCAGTTCTTC
CDR3 protein: CASSPNSNEQFF

D gene: -
J gene: TRBJ1-1
clone size: -
V gene: TRBV4-1
CDR3 DNA: TGCGCCAGCAGCCATGGGCCGGAGAACACTGAAGCTTTCTTT
CDR3 protein: CASSHGPENTEAFF

D gene: TRBD2
J gene: TRBJ2-7
clone size: few
V gene: TRBV10-3
CDR3 DNA: TGTGCCATCAGTGTAAGCGGGAGTGGGTACGAGCAGTACTTC
CDR3 protein: CAISVSGSGYEQYF

D gene: TRBD1
J gene: TRBJ2-5
clone size: few
V gene: TRBV29-1
CDR3 DNA: TGCAGCGGCCGGGACAGTAACCAAGAGACCCAGTACTTC
CDR3 protein: CSGRDSNQETQYF

D gene: -
J gene: TRBJ1-3
clone size: many
V gene: TRBV6-2/TRBV6-3
CDR3 DNA: TGTGCCAGCAGAGCGACAGGCGGCGGTGGAAACACCATATATTTT
CDR3 protein: CASRATGGGGNTIYF

D gene: TRBD2
J gene: TRBJ2-3
clone size: few
V gene: TRBV29-1
CDR3 DNA: TGCAGCGTTGAACCCGGGGGGGCAGATACGCAGTATTTT
CDR3 protein: CSVEPGGADTQYF

D gene: -
J gene: TRBJ2-7
clone size: -
V gene: TRBV19
CDR3 DNA: TGTGCCAGTAAGGGGGGAACCGCAAGCGACGAGCAGTACTTC
CDR3 protein: CASKGGTASDEQYF

D gene: TRBD1
J gene: TRBJ2-5
clone size: -
V gene: TRBV6-1
CDR3 DNA: TGTGCCAGCAGCCCACTTGGGGACAGACAACGGGTGACCCAGTACTTC
CDR3 protein: CASSPLGDRQRVTQYF

D gene: TRBD1
J gene: TRBJ2-2
clone size: -
V gene: TRBV6-5
CDR3 DNA: TGTGCCAGCAGTACCTCGGGACAGGGCACCGGGGAGCTGTTTTTT
CDR3 protein: CASSTSGQGTGELFF

D gene: -
J gene: TRBJ2-5
clone size: few
V gene: TRBV28
CDR3 DNA: TGTGCCAGCAGTTTCCCTGGACAAGGAGAAGAGACCCAGTACTTC
CDR3 protein: CASSFPGQGEETQYF

D gene: TRBD1
J gene: TRBJ2-1
clone size: -
V gene: TRBV12-3/TRBV12-4
CDR3 DNA: TGTGCCCGGACAGGCCTCCGAGAGCAGTTCTTC
CDR3 protein: CARTGLREQFF

D gene: -
J gene: TRBJ2-3
clone size: -
V gene: TRBV18
CDR3 DNA: TGTGCCAGCTCACCACCATTGAGGGGCGCGGGGGATACGCAGTATTTT
CDR3 protein: CASSPPLRGAGDTQYF

D gene: -
J gene: TRBJ2-2
clone size: few
V gene: TRBV7-9
CDR3 DNA: TGTGCCAGCAGCGTTCCATTTATTAACACCGGGGAGCTGTTTTTT
CDR3 protein: CASSVPFINTGELFF

D gene: -
J gene: TRBJ2-3
clone size: -
V gene: TRBV7-2
CDR3 DNA: TGTGCCAGCGCTTTCGGGGTCACAGATACGCAGTATTTT
CDR3 protein: CASAFGVTDTQYF

D gene: -
J gene: TRBJ1-5
clone size: few
V gene: TRBV10-1
CDR3 DNA: TGCGCCAGCAGTGAGGGGTCTAGCAATCAGCCCCAGCATTTT
CDR3 protein: CASSEGSSNQPQHF

D gene: -
J gene: TRBJ2-7
clone size: -
V gene: TRBV28
CDR3 DNA: TGTGCCAGCAGAGGACCAGCCTACGAGCAGTACTTC
CDR3 protein: CASRGPAYEQYF

D gene: TRBD1
J gene: TRBJ2-3
clone size: many
V gene: TRBV10-2
CDR3 DNA: TGCGCCAGCAGTCGAGGGACAGGGGGCGGGGAGAGGACAGATACGCAGTATTTT
CDR3 protein: CASSRGTGGGERTDTQYF

D gene: TRBD1
J gene: TRBJ1-4
clone size: -
V gene: TRBV12-3/TRBV12-4
CDR3 DNA: TGTGCCAGCAGGGGACAAGGACAGGGTGACGAAAAACTGTTTTTT
CDR3 protein: CASRGQGQGDEKLFF

D gene: TRBD1
J gene: TRBJ2-5
clone size: few
V gene: TRBV20-1
CDR3 DNA: TGCAGTGCTACGACAGGGGAGTCGGAGACCCAGTACTTC
CDR3 protein: CSATTGESETQYF

D gene: -
J gene: TRBJ1-4
clone size: few
V gene: TRBV27
CDR3 DNA: TGTGCCAGCAGTTCCCTCTTTGCAACTAATGAAAAACTGTTTTTT
CDR3 protein: CASSSLFATNEKLFF

D gene: -
J gene: TRBJ2-7
clone size: few
V gene: TRBV6-4
CDR3 DNA: TGTGCCAGCTTCGCGGGCCAGCCCTACGAGCAGTACTTC
CDR3 protein: CASFAGQPYEQYF

D gene: -
J gene: TRBJ1-1
clone size: once
V gene: TRBV6-5
CDR3 DNA: TGTGCCAGCAGTTGGACCGGGGAAGCGAACACTGAAGCTTTCTTT
CDR3 protein: CASSWTGEANTEAFF

D gene: -
J gene: TRBJ1-5
clone size: few
V gene: TRBV16
CDR3 DNA: TGTGCCAGCAGCCAATCGCCAGCCGGGTTGTCCCCCCAGCATTTT
CDR3 protein: CASSQSPAGLSPQHF

D gene: -
J gene: TRBJ2-1
clone size: few
V gene: TRBV6-5
CDR3 DNA: TGTGCCAGCAATTTTGGGCCAGGGAGGGGGGTTTTGAATGAGCAGTTCTTC
CDR3 protein: CASNFGPGRGVLNEQFF

D gene: TRBD2
J gene: TRBJ2-1
clone size: many
V gene: TRBV5-1
CDR3 DNA: TGCGCCAGCAGCCCGGTAGCGGGAGGCTCCTACAATGAGCAGTTCTTC
CDR3 protein: CASSPVAGGSYNEQFF

D gene: -
J gene: TRBJ1-5
clone size: few
V gene: TRBV4-1
CDR3 DNA: TGCGCCAGCAGCCAAGACGGAGGGGATAGCAATCAGCCCCAGCATTTT
CDR3 protein: CASSQDGGDSNQPQHF

D gene: -
J gene: TRBJ2-3
clone size: -
V gene: TRBV20-1
CDR3 DNA: TGCAGTGCTAGCAGCAGTGGGTTTACGTGGGCAGATACGCAGTATTTT
CDR3 protein: CSASSSGFTWADTQYF

D gene: -
J gene: TRBJ2-5
clone size: -
V gene: TRBV7-8
CDR3 DNA: TGTGCCAGGAGCCCTGGGCACCACCAAGAGACCCAGTACTTC
CDR3 protein: CARSPGHHQETQYF

D gene: -
J gene: TRBJ2-7
clone size: -
V gene: TRBV6-1
CDR3 DNA: TGTGCCAGCAGTGGCGGGACTCTTAGCTCCTACGAGCAGTACTTC
CDR3 protein: CASSGGTLSSYEQYF

D gene: -
J gene: TRBJ2-7
clone size: many
V gene: TRBV18
CDR3 DNA: TGTGCCAGCTCACCACCCAGCTACGAGCAGTACTTC
CDR3 protein: CASSPPSYEQYF

D gene: TRBD1
J gene: TRBJ2-4
clone size: few
V gene: TRBV30
CDR3 DNA: TGTGCCTGGAGTAGGGACAGGGGGTTTATAACCAAAAACATTCAGTACTTC
CDR3 protein: CAWSRDRGFITKNIQYF

D gene: TRBD1
J gene: TRBJ2-7
clone size: few
V gene: TRBV6-1
CDR3 DNA: TGTGCCAGCAGTCGACAGGGGACCTCCTACGAGCAGTACTTC
CDR3 protein: CASSRQGTSYEQYF

D gene: -
J gene: TRBJ2-4
clone size: few
V gene: TRBV12-3/TRBV12-4
CDR3 DNA: TGTGCCAGCAGTTTAGGCGGGTTAGCCAAAAACATTCAGTACTTC
CDR3 protein: CASSLGGLAKNIQYF

D gene: -
J gene: TRBJ2-7
clone size: -
V gene: TRBV14
CDR3 DNA: TGTGCCAGCAGCCAAGATTTAGCCAGGTCGGGTGAGCAGTACTTC
CDR3 protein: CASSQDLARSGEQYF